These T cell receptor beta chains were read from a single sample in a study of early T cells in non-severe SARS-CoV-2 infection. In TCRdb, the 5' RACE reads were re-called with MiXCR into one record per CDR3 protein. The table shows 35,000 to 45,000 distinct CDR3 sequences, with approximately 5.9% occurring only once. The sample consisted of whole blood, taken at baseline. The receptors derive from an adult who was a healthcare worker with PCR-confirmed SARS-CoV-2 infection or an uninfected control (not recorded which). Both conserved end residues are part of each CDR3. Each record gives: J gene, clone size, D gene, V gene, CDR3 protein, CDR3 DNA. D genes are given only for firm matches. Clone size is stated in some rows and not others, as once, few, many or a class when expanded.

TRBJ1-2 few NA TRBV27 CASSLSGYYGYTF TGTGCCAGCAGTTTAAGTGGCTACTATGGCTACACCTTC
TRBJ2-7 many TRBD1 TRBV5-1 CASSFPGQGAYEQYF TGCGCCAGCAGCTTCCCGGGACAGGGGGCCTACGAGCAGTACTTC
TRBJ2-1 NA TRBD2 TRBV6-5 CASSYRGLAGNNEQFF TGTGCCAGCAGTTACCGGGGACTAGCGGGAAACAATGAGCAGTTCTTC
TRBJ2-2 NA NA TRBV5-1 CASSNQLANTGELFF TGCGCCAGCAGCAACCAACTAGCGAACACCGGGGAGCTGTTTTTT
TRBJ2-2 many NA TRBV7-2 CASSPTSTGELFF TGTGCCAGCAGTCCGACTAGTACCGGGGAGCTGTTTTTT
TRBJ2-3 many NA TRBV19 CARGQCPDTQYF TGTGCCAGAGGACAGTGCCCAGATACGCAGTATTTT
TRBJ2-1 many TRBD1 TRBV18 CASSPLGQGAEQFF TGTGCCAGCTCACCTCTGGGACAGGGCGCTGAGCAGTTCTTC
TRBJ1-6 many TRBD1 TRBV5-4 CASSGGDRGSINSPLHF TGTGCCAGCAGCGGCGGGGACAGGGGCTCAATTAATTCACCCCTCCACTTT
TRBJ2-7 few NA TRBV19 CASSTDLGTTYEQYF TGTGCCAGTAGTACCGATCTCGGGACGACCTACGAGCAGTACTTC
TRBJ2-2 NA NA TRBV20-1 CSARDRRGHTGELFF TGCAGTGCTAGAGATCGTCGCGGCCACACCGGGGAGCTGTTTTTT
TRBJ2-1 many NA TRBV7-8 CASSLGMDNNEQFF TGTGCCAGCAGCTTAGGGATGGACAACAATGAGCAGTTCTTC
TRBJ1-1 many NA TRBV28 CASSLLTAEAFF TGTGCCAGCAGTTTATTGACAGCCGAAGCTTTCTTT
TRBJ1-2 few NA TRBV7-8 CASSPRDPGYGYTF TGTGCCAGCAGCCCGAGGGACCCGGGTTACGGCTACACCTTC
TRBJ1-1 few NA TRBV13 CASSNQQGGSTEAFF TGTGCCAGCAGCAACCAACAGGGAGGGAGCACTGAAGCTTTCTTT
TRBJ2-3 NA NA TRBV18 CASSPRRTDTQYF TGTGCCAGCTCACCCCGCCGCACAGATACGCAGTATTTT
TRBJ2-1 NA NA TRBV15 CATSSPVILSYNEQFF TGTGCCACCAGCAGTCCGGTCATCCTCTCCTACAATGAGCAGTTCTTC